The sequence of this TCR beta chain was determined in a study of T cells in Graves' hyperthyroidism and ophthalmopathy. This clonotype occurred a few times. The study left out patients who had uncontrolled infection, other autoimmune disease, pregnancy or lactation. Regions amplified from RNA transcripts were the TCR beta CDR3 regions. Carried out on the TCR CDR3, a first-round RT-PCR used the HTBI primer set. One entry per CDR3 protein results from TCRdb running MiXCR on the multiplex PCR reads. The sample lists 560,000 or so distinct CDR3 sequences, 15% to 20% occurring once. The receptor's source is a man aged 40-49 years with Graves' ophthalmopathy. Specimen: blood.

This chain's CDR3 is CASSQDIRDTQYF. In DNA, the CDR3 is TGCGCCAGCAGCCAAGATATTAGAGATACGCAGTATTTT. J is TRBJ2-3 and V is TRBV4-3; D unclear. The CDR3 length is 13 residues. In germline, CDR1 is LGHNA, CDR2 YSLEER. Trimming cost V 0 bases and J 5 bases, with 6 bases left between them.